This T cell receptor (beta chain) was observed in a study of T cells in Graves' hyperthyroidism and ophthalmopathy. Germline V gene sequence: CDR1 DFQATT, CDR2 SNEGSKA (reference sequence). The CDR3 contains 19 residues. The J segment lost 4 bases and the V segment lost 0 bases, leaving 15 bases of the junction unmatched. Amplification targeted TCR beta CDR3 regions from RNA transcripts. A set of HTBI primers served as the primers for a first-round RT-PCR of the TCR CDR3. TCRdb fed the multiplex PCR reads into MiXCR, producing one record per CDR3 protein. Among some 380,000 distinct CDR3 sequences listed, about 13% were seen once. PBMCs were collected from an approximately 10 ml volume of fresh peripheral blood. This clonotype appeared many times.

This sequence was found in a young man with Graves' hyperthyroidism that later progressed to Graves' ophthalmopathy. The sample consisted of blood. The rearrangement joins TRBV20-1 to TRBJ1-5; TRBD1 agrees at 10 bases. The CDR3 region is CSARDFTGTGARKNQPQHF. The CDR3 region has the DNA TGCAGTGCTAGAGATTTTACCGGGACAGGGGCGAGAAAAAATCAGCCCCAGCATTTT.